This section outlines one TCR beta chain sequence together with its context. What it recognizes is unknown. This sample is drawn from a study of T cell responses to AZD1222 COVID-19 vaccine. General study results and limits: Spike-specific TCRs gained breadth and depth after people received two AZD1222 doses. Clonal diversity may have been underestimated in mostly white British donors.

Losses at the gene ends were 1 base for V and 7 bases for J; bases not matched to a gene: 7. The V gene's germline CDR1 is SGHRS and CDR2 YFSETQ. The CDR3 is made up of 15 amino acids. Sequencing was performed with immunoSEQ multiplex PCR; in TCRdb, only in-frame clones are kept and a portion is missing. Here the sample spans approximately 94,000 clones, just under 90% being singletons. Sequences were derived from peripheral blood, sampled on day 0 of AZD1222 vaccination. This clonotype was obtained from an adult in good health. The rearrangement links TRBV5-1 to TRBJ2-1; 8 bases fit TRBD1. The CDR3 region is CASSLWGQVNNEQFF. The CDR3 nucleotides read TGCGCCAGCAGCTTGTGGGGACAGGTAAATAATGAGCAGTTCTTC.